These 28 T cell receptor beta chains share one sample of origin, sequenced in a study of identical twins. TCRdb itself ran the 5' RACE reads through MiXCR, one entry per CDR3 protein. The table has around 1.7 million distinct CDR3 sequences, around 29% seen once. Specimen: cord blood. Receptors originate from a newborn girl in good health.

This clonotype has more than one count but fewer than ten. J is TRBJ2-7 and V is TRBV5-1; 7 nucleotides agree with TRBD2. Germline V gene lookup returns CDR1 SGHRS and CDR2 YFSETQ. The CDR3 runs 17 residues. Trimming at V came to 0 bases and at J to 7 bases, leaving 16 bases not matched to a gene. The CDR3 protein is CASSLDPWEGRRNEQYF. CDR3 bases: TGCGCCAGCAGCTTGGACCCCTGGGAGGGCCGTAGGAATGAGCAGTACTTC.

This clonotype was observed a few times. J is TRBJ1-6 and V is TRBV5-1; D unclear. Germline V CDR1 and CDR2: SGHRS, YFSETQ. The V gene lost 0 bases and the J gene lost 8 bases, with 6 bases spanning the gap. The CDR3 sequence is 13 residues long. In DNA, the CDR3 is TGCGCCAGCAGCTTGGATGGACATTCACCCCTCCACTTT. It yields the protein CASSLDGHSPLHF.

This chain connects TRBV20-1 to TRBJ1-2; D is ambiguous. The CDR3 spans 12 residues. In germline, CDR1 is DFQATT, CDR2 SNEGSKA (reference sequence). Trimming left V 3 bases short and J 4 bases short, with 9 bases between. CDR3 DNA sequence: TGCAGTGCTAGGGTAGCTCCCTATGGCTACACCTTC. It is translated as CSARVAPYGYTF.

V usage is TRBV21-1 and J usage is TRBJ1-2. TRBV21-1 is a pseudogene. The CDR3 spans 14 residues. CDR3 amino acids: CASSKEGGRYGYTF. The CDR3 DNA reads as TGTGCCAGCAGCAAAGAAGGAGGACGGTATGGCTACACCTTC.

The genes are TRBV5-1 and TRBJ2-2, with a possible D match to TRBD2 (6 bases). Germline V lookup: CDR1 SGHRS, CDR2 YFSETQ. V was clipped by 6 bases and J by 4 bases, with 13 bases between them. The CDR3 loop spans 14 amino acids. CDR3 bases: TGCGCCAGCATCGACCGGCGGGGCACCGGGGAGCTGTTTTTT. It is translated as CASIDRRGTGELFF. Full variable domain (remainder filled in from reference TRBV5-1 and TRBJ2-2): KAGVTQTPRYLIKTRGQQVTLSCSPISGHRSVSWYQQTPGQGLQFLFEYFSETQRNKGNFPGRFSGRQFSNSRSEMNVSTLELGDSALYLCASIDRRGTGELFFGEGSRLTVL.

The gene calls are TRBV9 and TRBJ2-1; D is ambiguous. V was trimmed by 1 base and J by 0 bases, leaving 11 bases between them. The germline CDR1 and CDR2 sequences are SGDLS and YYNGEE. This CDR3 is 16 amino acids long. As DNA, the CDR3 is TGTGCCAGCAGCGTAAGGGCCTCCAGCTCCTACAATGAGCAGTTCTTC. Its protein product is CASSVRASSSYNEQFF.

The chain's CDR3 is CASSLSRVGGGYTF. The CDR3, as DNA: TGTGCCAGCAGTTTATCCAGGGTCGGTGGTGGCTACACCTTC. The genes are TRBV12-3 or TRBV12-4 and TRBJ1-2, with TRBD1 as a possible D gene (5 bases). The CDR3 loop spans 14 amino acids. Trimming pared 2 bases from V and 7 bases from J, leaving 14 bases between.

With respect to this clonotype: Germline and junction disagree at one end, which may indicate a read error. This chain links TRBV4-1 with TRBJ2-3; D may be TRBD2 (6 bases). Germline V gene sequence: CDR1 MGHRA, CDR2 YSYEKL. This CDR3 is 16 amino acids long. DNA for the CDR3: TGCGCCAGCGGCCAAGCCGGAGGGTTTAGCACAGATACGCAGTATTTT. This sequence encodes CASGQAGGFSTDTQYF.

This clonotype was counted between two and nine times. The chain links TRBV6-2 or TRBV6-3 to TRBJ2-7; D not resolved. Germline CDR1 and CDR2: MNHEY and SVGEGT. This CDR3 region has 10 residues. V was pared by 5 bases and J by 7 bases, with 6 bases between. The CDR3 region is CASSPPEQYF. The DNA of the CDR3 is TGTGCCAGCAGTCCACCAGAGCAGTACTTC.

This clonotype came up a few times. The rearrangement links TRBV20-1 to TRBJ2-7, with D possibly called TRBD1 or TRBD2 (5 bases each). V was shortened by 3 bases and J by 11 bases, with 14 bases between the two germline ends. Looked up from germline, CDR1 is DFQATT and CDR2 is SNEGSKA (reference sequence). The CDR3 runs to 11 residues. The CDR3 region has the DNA TGCAGTGCTAGGGGTCAGCGGACAAAGTACTTC. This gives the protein CSARGQRTKYF.

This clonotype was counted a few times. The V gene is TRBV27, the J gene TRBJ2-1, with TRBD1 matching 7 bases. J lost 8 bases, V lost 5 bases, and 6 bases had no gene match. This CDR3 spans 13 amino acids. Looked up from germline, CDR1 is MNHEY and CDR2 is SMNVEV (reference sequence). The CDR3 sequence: CASSADRFDEQFF. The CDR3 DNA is TGTGCCAGCAGTGCGGACAGGTTCGATGAGCAGTTCTTC.

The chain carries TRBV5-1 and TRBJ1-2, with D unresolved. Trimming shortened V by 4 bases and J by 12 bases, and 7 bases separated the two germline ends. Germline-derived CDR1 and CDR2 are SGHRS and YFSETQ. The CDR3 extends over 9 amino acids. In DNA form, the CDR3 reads TGCGCCAGCAGCGGGCGTAACACCTTC. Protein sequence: CASSGRNTF. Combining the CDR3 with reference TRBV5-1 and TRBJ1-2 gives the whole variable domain KAGVTQTPRYLIKTRGQQVTLSCSPISGHRSVSWYQQTPGQGLQFLFEYFSETQRNKGNFPGRFSGRQFSNSRSEMNVSTLELGDSALYLCASSGRNTFGSGTRLTVV.

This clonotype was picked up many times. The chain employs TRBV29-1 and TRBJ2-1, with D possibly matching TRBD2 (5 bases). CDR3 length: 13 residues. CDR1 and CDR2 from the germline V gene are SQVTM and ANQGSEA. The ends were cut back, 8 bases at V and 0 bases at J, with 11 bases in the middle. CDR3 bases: TGCAGCAGCGGAAAGAGCTCCTACAATGAGCAGTTCTTC. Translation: CSSGKSSYNEQFF.

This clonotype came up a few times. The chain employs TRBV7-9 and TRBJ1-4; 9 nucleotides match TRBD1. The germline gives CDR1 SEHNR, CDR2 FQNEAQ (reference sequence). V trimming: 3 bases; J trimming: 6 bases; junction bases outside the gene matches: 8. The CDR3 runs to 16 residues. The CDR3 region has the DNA TGTGCCAGCAGCTTTCGGGTCCGGGACAGGGATGAAAAACTGTTTTTT. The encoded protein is CASSFRVRDRDEKLFF.

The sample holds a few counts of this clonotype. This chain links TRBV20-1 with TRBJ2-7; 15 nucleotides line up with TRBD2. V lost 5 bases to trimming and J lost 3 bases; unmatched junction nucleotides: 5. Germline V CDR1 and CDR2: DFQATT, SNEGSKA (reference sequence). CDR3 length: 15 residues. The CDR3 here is CSAGGLAGGIYEQYF. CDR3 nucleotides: TGCAGTGCTGGGGGACTAGCGGGAGGAATCTACGAGCAGTACTTC.

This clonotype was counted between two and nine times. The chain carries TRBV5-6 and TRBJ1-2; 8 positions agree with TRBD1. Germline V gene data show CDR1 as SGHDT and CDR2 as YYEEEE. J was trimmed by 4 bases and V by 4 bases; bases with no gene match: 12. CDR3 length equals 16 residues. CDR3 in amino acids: CASSDTGTGERYGYTF. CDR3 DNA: TGTGCCAGCAGCGATACCGGGACAGGAGAACGCTATGGCTACACCTTC.

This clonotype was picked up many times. CDR3 residues: CSASGGELLYEQYF. The CDR3, as DNA: TGCAGCGCCTCAGGCGGGGAACTCTTATACGAGCAGTACTTC. The V call is TRBV29-1, the J call TRBJ2-4, with D possibly matching TRBD2 (6 bases). TRBJ2-7 explains the end of the DNA better; the J call may be wrong. The CDR3 totals 14 residues. The germline V gene has CDR1 SQVTM and CDR2 ANQGSEA.

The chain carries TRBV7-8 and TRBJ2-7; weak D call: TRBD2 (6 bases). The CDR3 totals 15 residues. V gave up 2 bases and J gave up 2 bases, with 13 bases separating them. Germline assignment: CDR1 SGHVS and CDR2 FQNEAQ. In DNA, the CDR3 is TGTGCCAGCAGCTTAAGGAGGGTGGGAACCTACGAGCAGTACTTC. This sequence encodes CASSLRRVGTYEQYF. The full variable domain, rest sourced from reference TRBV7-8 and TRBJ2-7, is GAGVSQSPRYKVAKRGQDVALRCDPISGHVSLFWYQQALGQGPEFLTYFQNEAQLDKSGLPSDRFFAERPEGSVSTLKIQRTQQEDSAVYLCASSLRRVGTYEQYFGPGTRLTVT.

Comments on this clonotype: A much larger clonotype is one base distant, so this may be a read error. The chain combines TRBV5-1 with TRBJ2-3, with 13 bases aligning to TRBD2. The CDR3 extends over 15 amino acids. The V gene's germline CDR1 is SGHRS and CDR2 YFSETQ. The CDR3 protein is CASSLTSGRAETQCF. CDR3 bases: TGCGCCAGCAGCTTGACTAGCGGGAGGGCCGAGACGCAGTGTTTT.

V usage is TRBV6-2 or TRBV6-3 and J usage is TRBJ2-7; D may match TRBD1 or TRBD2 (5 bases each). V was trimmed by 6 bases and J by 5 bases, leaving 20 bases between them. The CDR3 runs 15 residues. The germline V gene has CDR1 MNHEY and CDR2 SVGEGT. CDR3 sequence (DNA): TGTGCCAGCAGCTTCTGGGGCTTGTTTAGCGACGAGCAGTACTTC. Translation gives CASSFWGLFSDEQYF.

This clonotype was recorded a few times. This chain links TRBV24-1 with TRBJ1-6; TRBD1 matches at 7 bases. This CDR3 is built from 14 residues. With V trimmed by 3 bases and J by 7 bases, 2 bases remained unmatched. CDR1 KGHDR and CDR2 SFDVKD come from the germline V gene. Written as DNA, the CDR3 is TGTGCCACCAGTGATGGACAGGTCAATTCACCCCTCCACTTT. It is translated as CATSDGQVNSPLHF.

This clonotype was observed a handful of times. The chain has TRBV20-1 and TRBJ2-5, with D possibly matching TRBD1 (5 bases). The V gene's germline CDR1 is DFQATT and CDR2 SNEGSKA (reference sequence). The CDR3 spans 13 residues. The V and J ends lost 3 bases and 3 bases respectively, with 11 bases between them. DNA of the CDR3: TGCAGTGCTAGGGCCCCCAGGGAAGAGACCCAGTACTTC. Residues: CSARAPREETQYF.

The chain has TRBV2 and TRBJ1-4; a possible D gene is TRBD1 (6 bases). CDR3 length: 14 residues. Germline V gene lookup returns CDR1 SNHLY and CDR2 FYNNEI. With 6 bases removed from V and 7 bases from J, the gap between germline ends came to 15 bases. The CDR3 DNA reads TGTGCCAGCAGAAACAGGGTTCAGGGTGAAAAACTGTTTTTT. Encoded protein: CASRNRVQGEKLFF.

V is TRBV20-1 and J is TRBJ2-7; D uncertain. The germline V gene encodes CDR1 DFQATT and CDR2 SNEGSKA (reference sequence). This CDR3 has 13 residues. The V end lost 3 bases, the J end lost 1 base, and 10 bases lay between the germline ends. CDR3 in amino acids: CSASPNWSYEQYF. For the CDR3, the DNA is TGCAGTGCTAGTCCAAACTGGTCCTACGAGCAGTACTTC.

CDR3 loop: CSASGHGNQPQHF. In nucleotides, the CDR3 is TGCAGTGCTAGTGGACACGGCAATCAGCCCCAGCATTTT. The genes are TRBV20-1 and TRBJ1-5, with a tentative D call TRBD1 (5 bases). The CDR3 spans 13 residues. CDR1 is DFQATT, CDR2 SNEGSKA, per germline (reference sequence). Deletions cut 3 bases from V and 2 bases from J, with 8 bases between.

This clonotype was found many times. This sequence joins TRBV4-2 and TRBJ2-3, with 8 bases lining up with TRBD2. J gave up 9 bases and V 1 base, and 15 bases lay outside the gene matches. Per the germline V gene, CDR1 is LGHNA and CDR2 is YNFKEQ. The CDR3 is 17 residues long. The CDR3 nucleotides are TGTGCCAGCAGCCAAGTTTGGGATGCGGGGGGTCTAGACACGCAGTATTTT. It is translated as CASSQVWDAGGLDTQYF.

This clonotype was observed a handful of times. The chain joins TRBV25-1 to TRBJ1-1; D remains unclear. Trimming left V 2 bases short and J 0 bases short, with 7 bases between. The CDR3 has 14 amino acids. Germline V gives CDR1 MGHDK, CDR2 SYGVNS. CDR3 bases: TGTGCCAGCAGTGAAATCGGGGTGAACACTGAAGCTTTCTTT. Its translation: CASSEIGVNTEAFF.

The DNA for the CDR3 is TGTGCCAGCAGCCAAGGGCAGGGTCGGTTCTTC. Amino acid sequence: CASSQGQGRFF. J is TRBJ2-1 and V is TRBV3-1, with D possibly matching TRBD1 (5 bases). Trimming shortened V by 1 base and J by 15 bases, and 10 bases separated the two germline ends. The CDR3 loop spans 11 amino acids. Germline loops: CDR1 LGHDT, CDR2 YNNKEL (reference sequence).